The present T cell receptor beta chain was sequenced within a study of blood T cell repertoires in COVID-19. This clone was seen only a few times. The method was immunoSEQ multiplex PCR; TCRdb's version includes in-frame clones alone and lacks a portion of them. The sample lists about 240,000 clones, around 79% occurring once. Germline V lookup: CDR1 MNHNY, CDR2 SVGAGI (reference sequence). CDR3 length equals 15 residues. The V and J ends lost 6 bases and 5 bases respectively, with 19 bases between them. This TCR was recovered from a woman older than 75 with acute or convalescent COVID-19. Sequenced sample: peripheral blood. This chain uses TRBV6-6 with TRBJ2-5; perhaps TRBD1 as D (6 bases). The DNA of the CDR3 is TGTGCCAGCAGGGGGGCTGTCAGGGTTGCGGAGACCCAGTACTTC. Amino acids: CASRGAVRVAETQYF.